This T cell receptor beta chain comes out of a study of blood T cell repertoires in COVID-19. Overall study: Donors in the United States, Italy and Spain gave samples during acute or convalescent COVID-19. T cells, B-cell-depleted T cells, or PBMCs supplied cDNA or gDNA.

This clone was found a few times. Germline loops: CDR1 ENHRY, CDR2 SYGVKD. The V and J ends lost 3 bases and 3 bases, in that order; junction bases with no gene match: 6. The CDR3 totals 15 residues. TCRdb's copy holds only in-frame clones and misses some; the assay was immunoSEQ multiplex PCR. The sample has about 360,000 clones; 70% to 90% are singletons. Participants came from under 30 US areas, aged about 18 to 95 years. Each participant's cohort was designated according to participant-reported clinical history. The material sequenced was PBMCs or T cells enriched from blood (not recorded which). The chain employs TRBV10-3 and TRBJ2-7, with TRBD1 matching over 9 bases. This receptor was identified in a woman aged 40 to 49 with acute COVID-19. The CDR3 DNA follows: TGTGCCATCAGTGACCTAGGGACAGGGATCTACGAGCAGTACTTC. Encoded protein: CAISDLGTGIYEQYF.